Presented here are 17 T cell receptor beta chains from one specimen sequenced in a study of shared clonotypes between healthy human individuals. The table came from immunoSEQ multiplex PCR; TCRdb's copy has only in-frame clones and leaves some out. Of around 500,000 clones in the sample, around 79% were seen once. Sequencing input: PBMCs. These receptors came from a woman between 40 and 50 years old in good health. Some clones in this sample may be carry-over from other donors' samples.

The chain is built from TRBV6-1 and TRBJ2-5; 10 positions match TRBD1. V shed 2 bases and J 3 bases; nucleotides not matched to a gene: 6. Per the germline V gene, CDR1 is MNHNS and CDR2 is SASEGT. This CDR3 has 16 residues. The CDR3 DNA reads TGTGCCAGCAGTGAACGACAGGGGGCTTGGAAAGAGACCCAGTACTTC. Protein sequence: CASSERQGAWKETQYF.

The V gene is TRBV10-3, the J gene TRBJ1-2; D gene unclear. V dropped 0 bases and J dropped 4 bases, with 6 bases sitting between them. The CDR3 consists of 13 residues. Germline V gene data show CDR1 as ENHRY and CDR2 as SYGVKD. In nucleotides, the CDR3 is TGTGCCATCAGTGAGTCAGGGATCTATGGCTACACCTTC. Translation: CAISESGIYGYTF.

Only a few counts were recorded for this clone. This chain uses TRBV10-3 with TRBJ1-1, with 7 bases that match TRBD1. V shed 5 bases, J shed 4 bases, and the junction held 7 bases outside the gene matches. This CDR3 has 14 amino acids. Looked up from germline, CDR1 is ENHRY and CDR2 is SYGVKD. For the CDR3, the DNA is TGTGCCATCAGTTCAACAGGGGTTGGCACTGAAGCTTTCTTT. The encoded protein is CAISSTGVGTEAFF.

This chain links TRBV28 with TRBJ2-1, with 7 positions matching TRBD1. CDR3 length: 16 residues. Trimming cost V 5 bases and J 8 bases; bases outside gene matches: 15. Germline CDR1 reads MDHEN; CDR2 reads SYDVKM. The CDR3 DNA sequence: TGTGCCAGCAGTCCCCCACAGGGGTCCCTAGGGGATGAGCAGTTCTTC. Protein sequence: CASSPPQGSLGDEQFF.

This clone was recorded once. This chain connects TRBV7-8 to TRBJ2-7; a possible D gene is TRBD1 (6 bases). Per germline, CDR1 SGHVS and CDR2 FQNEAQ. CDR3 length: 12 residues. V lost 6 bases to trimming and J lost 4 bases, with 10 bases between them. The CDR3 nucleotides are TGTGCCAGCAGTCCAGGGGATTACGAGCAGTACTTC. Its protein product is CASSPGDYEQYF. Looking up the rest from reference TRBV7-8 and TRBJ2-7 gives the full variable domain: GAGVSQSPRYKVAKRGQDVALRCDPISGHVSLFWYQQALGQGPEFLTYFQNEAQLDKSGLPSDRFFAERPEGSVSTLKIQRTQQEDSAVYLCASSPGDYEQYFGPGTRLTVT.

Only a few counts were recorded for this clone. The J gene is TRBJ2-6, the V gene TRBV4-3; no firm D call. V lost 1 base and J 1 base, leaving 5 bases between the germline ends. The CDR3 has 15 residues. The germline V gene encodes CDR1 LGHNA and CDR2 YSLEER. This chain's CDR3 is CASSQAQSGANVLTF. CDR3 coding DNA: TGCGCCAGCAGCCAAGCGCAGTCTGGGGCCAACGTCCTGACTTTC.

This clone has more than one count but fewer than ten. This rearrangement joins TRBV7-9 to TRBJ1-2, with 9 bases fitting TRBD1. This CDR3 has 13 amino acids. With 8 bases clipped from V and 4 bases from J, the junction kept 5 bases outside the gene matches. CDR1 and CDR2 (germline): SEHNR, FQNEAQ (reference sequence). In DNA form, the CDR3 reads TGTGCCAGCCGGGGACAGGGAACCTATGGCTACACCTTC. Amino acids: CASRGQGTYGYTF.

DNA of the CDR3: TGTGCCAGCAGCCAAGATCTCGTGCTAGCGGGAGCAGATACGCAGTATTTT. Protein product: CASSQDLVLAGADTQYF. The rearrangement uses TRBV4-2 and TRBJ2-3; TRBD2 matches at 10 bases. Germline lookup yields CDR1 LGHNA and CDR2 YNFKEQ. With V trimmed by 0 bases and J by 4 bases, 7 bases remained unmatched. CDR3 length equals 17 residues.

The V gene is TRBV7-9, the J gene TRBJ2-1; 7 nucleotides line up with TRBD2. Trimming cost V 2 bases and J 5 bases; bases outside gene matches: 6. Looked up from germline, CDR1 is SEHNR and CDR2 is FQNEAQ (reference sequence). The CDR3 totals 15 residues. The CDR3 loop reads CASSLRRGSDNEQFF. The CDR3 bases are TGTGCCAGCAGCTTACGTCGCGGGAGCGACAATGAGCAGTTCTTC.

The V gene is TRBV5-4, the J gene TRBJ2-1; 7 bases are a match to TRBD1. Trimming removed 2 bases from V and 10 bases from J; junction bases left unmatched: 6. Germline CDR1 reads SGHNT; CDR2 reads YYREEE (reference sequence). The CDR3 consists of 13 residues. CDR3 sequence: CASSFPQGEEQFF. As DNA, the CDR3 is TGTGCCAGCAGCTTTCCCCAGGGGGAAGAGCAGTTCTTC.

The V and J genes are TRBV18 and TRBJ2-6, with 9 nucleotides matching TRBD1. Germline CDR1 reads KGHSH; CDR2 reads LQKENI. Trimming at V came to 3 bases and at J to 4 bases, leaving 10 bases not matched to a gene. The CDR3 has 18 residues. The CDR3 sequence: CASSPLGQGVSGANVLTF. Written as DNA, the CDR3 is TGTGCCAGCTCACCCTTGGGACAGGGAGTCTCCGGGGCCAACGTCCTGACTTTC. The entire variable domain, with the rest obtained from reference TRBV18 and TRBJ2-6, is as follows: NAGVMQNPRHLVRRRGQEARLRCSPMKGHSHVYWYRQLPEEGLKFMVYLQKENIIDESGMPKERFSAEFPKEGPSILRIQQVVRGDSAAYFCASSPLGQGVSGANVLTFGAGSRLTVL.

The CDR3, as DNA: TGTGCCAGTAGTGAGTTGGCTGTAGGGGCCAACGTCCTGACTTTC. Translating it yields CASSELAVGANVLTF. The rearrangement uses TRBV19 and TRBJ2-6; D remains ambiguous. Germline-derived CDR1 and CDR2 are LNHDA and SQIVND (reference sequence). The CDR3 is 15 amino acids. V lost 5 bases and J lost 4, with 12 bases in between.

This chain joins TRBV10-3 and TRBJ1-4; no definite D call. Trimming took 11 bases from V and 4 from J, leaving 14 bases between them. Looked up from germline, CDR1 is ENHRY and CDR2 is SYGVKD. CDR3 length: 13 amino acids. The CDR3 here is CASRPAYNEKLFF. In DNA form, the CDR3 reads TGTGCCTCCAGGCCAGCCTATAATGAAAAACTGTTTTTT.

V and J are TRBV6-5 and TRBJ2-7, with 7 bases lining up with TRBD1. Germline V lookup: CDR1 MNHEY, CDR2 SVGAGI. The CDR3 totals 13 residues. V was clipped by 7 bases and J by 1 base; unmatched bases: 4. In DNA form, the CDR3 reads TGTGCCAGCACCAGACAGGGATCCTACGAGCAGTACTTC. Its protein product is CASTRQGSYEQYF.

V is TRBV6-6 and J is TRBJ2-7; D assignment may be TRBD1 or TRBD2 (5 bases each). This CDR3 contains 12 residues. V lost 8 bases and J lost 5, with 13 bases in between. Germline V gene data show CDR1 as MNHNY and CDR2 as SVGAGI (reference sequence). DNA for the CDR3: TGTGCCAGCTTAGGGGACCGTGACGAGCAGTACTTC. Translating it yields CASLGDRDEQYF.

This sequence joins TRBV7-9 and TRBJ2-1; TRBD2 matches 7 bases. V was clipped by 3 bases and J by 8 bases; unmatched bases: 4. CDR1 SEHNR and CDR2 FQNEAQ come from the germline V gene (reference sequence). This CDR3 spans 13 amino acids. CDR3 in DNA: TGTGCCAGCAGCTTTTTGACTAGCCATGAGCAGTTCTTC. Protein sequence: CASSFLTSHEQFF.

DNA for the CDR3: TGTGCCAGCAGTTCTGGCCTTAGGTTCCCTGAGCAGTTCTTC. This gives the protein CASSSGLRFPEQFF. The chain recombines TRBV28 with TRBJ2-1; D unclear. CDR1 and CDR2 (germline): MDHEN, SYDVKM. Trimming pared 4 bases from V and 9 bases from J, leaving 16 bases between. CDR3 length equals 14 residues.